This record covers a single T cell receptor beta chain. Its target antigen remains unknown. It has no much larger one-base neighbor in the sample; base qualities were not kept. From its cysteine to its phenylalanine, the CDR3 spans 14 amino acids. The kept DNA is CDR3 alone, 42 bases in frame from the first base. V is trimmed back by 2 bases and J by 3 bases, and the junction contains 4 bases that no gene match accounts for. CDR1 MNHEY and CDR2 SVGEGT are derived from the germline V gene. Sample time point, as interpreted from the label and publication: baseline before first vaccination. Vaccinee samples came from UK trials COV001 and COV002, including a single-blind randomized controlled phase 2/3 trial of AZD1222 (ChAdOx1 nCoV-19) in healthy adults. For TCRbeta chain sequencing, PBMC samples from trial participants were taken at day 0 and at day 28 after the second dose. The sample originates from a study of T cell responses to AZD1222 COVID-19 vaccine (dated by TCRdb to about 2021). The study in broad terms: AZD1222 recipients with second doses at about 4 weeks or about 12 weeks were pooled, because spike-specific TCR depth and breadth did not differ between schedules. A total of over 230 trial participants underwent TCR sequencing, of whom about 200 had received two doses of AZD1222 and around 26 had received two doses of the MenACWY control vaccine. Trial participants were enrolled by age into 18-55, 56-69 and 70-plus year subgroups, with approximately 150, 28 and 58 TCR-sequenced participants respectively.

The CDR3 regions of human TCRbeta chains were analyzed by immunosequencing. Processing in the source paper ran as follows. Repertoire TCRs were checked for matches against a reference library of SARS-CoV-2-specific TCRs that had been generated using the MIRA antigen-specificity platform. Breadth was defined as the fraction of unique TCRs that were SARS-CoV-2-associated, and depth was defined as the fraction of total T cells that were SARS-CoV-2-associated. Using the MIRA data, each spike-specific TCR was assigned both to the spike region to which the TCR was reactive and to a CD4 or CD8 class. Log10-transformed breadth and depth values were compared by one-way ANOVA with Sidak's multiple comparisons tests. As stored in TCRdb, this immuneACCESS dataset retains in-frame rearrangements with V and J assigned. A fraction of the clones does not appear; measured against another copy, unresolved V genes explain less than half of the discrepancy, and the remainder lacks a known reason. The V and J calls and the clone size are those of that table, but D and trimming were determined from the DNA. The sample table shows approximately 150,000 clones, and over 80% are seen once. Of the sample, approximately 1.9% falls within the top ten clones.

Points the paper makes about the study in general: Reportedly, close to half of the unique spike-specific TCRs recognized epitopes lying outside the regions that are mutated in the B.1.351 and B.1.1.7 variants. The whole spike protein was spanned by vaccine-associated CD4 TCRs, and dominant responses were seen in regions 160-218 and 743-854. Most participants were white British and females outnumbered males, and the authors suggested that clonal diversity may have been underestimated. Spike-specific TCR breadth and depth rose significantly after two AZD1222 doses compared with day 0 and with MenACWY recipients. Because no day 14 peak-response samples were available, the repertoires could be characterized only after the peak T cell response. Conclusions about previously exposed vaccinees are limited because only five to seven AZD1222 recipients were SARS-CoV-2 seropositive at baseline. The 56-69-year group was small, and its depth increase did not reach significance, likely because of low power.

The receptor comes from an adult in good health. The specimen was peripheral blood, collected on day 0 of AZD1222 vaccination. The receptor chain draws on TRBV6-2 or TRBV6-3 and TRBJ2-7; 7 bases in the junction line up with TRBD2. This receptor carries the CDR3 CASSYLGGSYEQYF. The DNA sequence follows: TGTGCCAGCAGTTACCTCGGCGGGAGCTACGAGCAGTACTTC.